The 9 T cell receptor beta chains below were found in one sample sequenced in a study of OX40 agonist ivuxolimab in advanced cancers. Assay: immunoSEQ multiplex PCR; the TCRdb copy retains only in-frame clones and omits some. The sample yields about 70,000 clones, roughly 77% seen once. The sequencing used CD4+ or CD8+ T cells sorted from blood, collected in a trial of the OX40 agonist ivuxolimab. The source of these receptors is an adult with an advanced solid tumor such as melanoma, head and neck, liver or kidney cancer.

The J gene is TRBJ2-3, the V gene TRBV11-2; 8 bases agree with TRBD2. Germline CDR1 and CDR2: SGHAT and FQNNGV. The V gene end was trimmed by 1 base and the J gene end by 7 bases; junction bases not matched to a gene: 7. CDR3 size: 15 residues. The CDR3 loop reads CASSLAGGFLNTQYF. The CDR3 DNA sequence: TGTGCCAGCAGCTTAGCGGGAGGGTTTCTGAATACGCAGTATTTT.

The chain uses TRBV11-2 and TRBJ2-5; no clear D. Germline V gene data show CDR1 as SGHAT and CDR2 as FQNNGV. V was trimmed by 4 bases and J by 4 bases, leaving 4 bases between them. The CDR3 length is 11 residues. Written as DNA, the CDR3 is TGTGCCAGCAGCTCTCGAGAGACCCAGTACTTC. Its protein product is CASSSRETQYF.

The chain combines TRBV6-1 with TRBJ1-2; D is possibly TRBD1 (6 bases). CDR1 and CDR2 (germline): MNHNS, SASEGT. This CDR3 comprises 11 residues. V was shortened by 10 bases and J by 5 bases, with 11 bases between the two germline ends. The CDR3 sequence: CATYRGYGYTF. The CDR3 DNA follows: TGTGCCACCTATAGGGGGTATGGCTACACCTTC.

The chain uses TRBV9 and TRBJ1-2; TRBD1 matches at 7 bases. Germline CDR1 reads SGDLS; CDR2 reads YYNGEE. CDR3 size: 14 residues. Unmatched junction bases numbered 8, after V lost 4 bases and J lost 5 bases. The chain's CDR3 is CASSPTGTEYGYTF. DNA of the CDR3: TGTGCCAGCAGCCCGACCGGGACAGAGTATGGCTACACCTTC.

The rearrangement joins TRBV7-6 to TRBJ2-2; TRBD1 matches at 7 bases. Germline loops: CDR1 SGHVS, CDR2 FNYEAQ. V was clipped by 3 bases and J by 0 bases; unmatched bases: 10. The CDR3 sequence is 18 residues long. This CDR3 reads CASSFTLQGRPNTGELFF. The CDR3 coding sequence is TGTGCCAGCAGCTTTACCCTACAGGGGCGACCGAACACCGGGGAGCTGTTTTTT.

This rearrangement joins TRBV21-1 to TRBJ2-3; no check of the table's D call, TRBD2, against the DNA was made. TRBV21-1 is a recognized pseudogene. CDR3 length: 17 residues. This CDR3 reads CASSKGASGRKTDTQYF. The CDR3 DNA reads TGTGCCAGCAGCAAAGGGGCTAGCGGGAGGAAAACAGATACGCAGTATTTT.

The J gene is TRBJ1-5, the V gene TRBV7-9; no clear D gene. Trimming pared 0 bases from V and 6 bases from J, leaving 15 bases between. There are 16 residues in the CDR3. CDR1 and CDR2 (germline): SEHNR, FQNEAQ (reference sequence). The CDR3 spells CASSLATENGAQPQHF. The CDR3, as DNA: TGTGCCAGCAGCTTAGCTACAGAGAACGGAGCTCAGCCCCAGCATTTT.

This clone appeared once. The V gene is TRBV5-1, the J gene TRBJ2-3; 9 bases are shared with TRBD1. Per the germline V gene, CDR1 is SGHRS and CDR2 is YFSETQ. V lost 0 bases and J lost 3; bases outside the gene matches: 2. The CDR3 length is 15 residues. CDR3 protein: CASSLVGQGTDTQYF. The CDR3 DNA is TGCGCCAGCAGCTTGGTGGGACAGGGAACAGATACGCAGTATTTT.

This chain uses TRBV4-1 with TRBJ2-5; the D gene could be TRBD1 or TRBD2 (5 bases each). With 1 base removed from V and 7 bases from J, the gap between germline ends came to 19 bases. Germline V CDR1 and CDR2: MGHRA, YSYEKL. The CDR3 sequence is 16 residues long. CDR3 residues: CASSQGGLGVTWTQYF. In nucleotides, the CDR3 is TGCGCCAGCAGCCAAGGAGGGTTGGGGGTTACATGGACCCAGTACTTC.